Presented here are 32 T cell receptor beta chains from one specimen sequenced in a study of Graves' ophthalmopathy and Graves' hyperthyroidism. The authors amplified TCR beta CDR3 regions, and they did so from RNA transcripts for repertoire sequencing. Amplification began with first-round RT-PCR using HTBI primers, then second-round multiplex PCR was performed. TCRdb processed the multiplex PCR reads anew with MiXCR; each CDR3 protein has one entry. The sample carries 650,000 to 900,000 distinct CDR3 sequences, 40% recorded once. The sequenced sample consisted of peripheral blood. The source is an adult man with Graves' ophthalmopathy.

This clonotype was seen at least ten times. The V call is TRBV7-7, the J call TRBJ2-7; 7 nucleotides agree with TRBD1. The length of the CDR3 is 13 residues. Trimming at V came to 5 bases and at J to 3 bases, leaving 4 bases not matched to a gene. Germline CDR1 reads SSHAT; CDR2 reads FNYEAQ (reference sequence). This CDR3 is CASSVGQHYEQYF. CDR3 DNA: TGTGCCAGCAGCGTGGGACAGCACTACGAGCAGTACTTC.

In its sample, this clonotype was seen a few times. CDR3 coding DNA: TGTGCCAGCAGCCGACTAGCGGGAGGGCTGGGGTCCTACGAGCAGTACTTC. Its translation is CASSRLAGGLGSYEQYF. The chain joins TRBV2 to TRBJ2-7, with 14 positions matching TRBD2. Trimming cost V 6 bases and J 1 base; bases outside gene matches: 8. The CDR3 extends over 17 amino acids. The germline CDR1 and CDR2 sequences are SNHLY and FYNNEI. Drawing the rest from reference TRBV2 and TRBJ2-7, the complete variable domain is EPEVTQTPSHQVTQMGQEVILRCVPISNHLYFYWYRQILGQKVEFLVSFYNNEISEKSEIFDDQFSVERPDGSNFTLKIRSTKLEDSAMYFCASSRLAGGLGSYEQYFGPGTRLTVT.

This clonotype was observed a few times. V and J are TRBV5-6 and TRBJ1-5; 8 bases map to TRBD1. V was clipped by 0 bases and J by 6 bases; unmatched bases: 2. Germline V gene sequence: CDR1 SGHDT, CDR2 YYEEEE. This CDR3 contains 14 residues. Here the CDR3 reads CASSLARGLQPQHF. In DNA, the CDR3 is TGTGCCAGCAGCTTGGCCAGGGGGCTTCAGCCCCAGCATTTT. The full variable domain, rest sourced from reference TRBV5-6 and TRBJ1-5, is DAGVTQSPTHLIKTRGQQVTLRCSPKSGHDTVSWYQQALGQGPQFIFQYYEEEERQRGNFPDRFSGHQFPNYSSELNVNALLLGDSALYLCASSLARGLQPQHFGDGTRLSIL.

The chain couples TRBV14 to TRBJ2-3; a weak D match, TRBD1 (5 bases). Germline V gene data show CDR1 as SGHDN and CDR2 as FVKESK. The CDR3 loop spans 14 amino acids. The germline V and J ends were trimmed by 0 bases and 5 bases, with 9 bases remaining between them. CDR3 bases: TGTGCCAGCAGCCAAGAGAACAGGCGAGATACGCAGTATTTT. Translation gives CASSQENRRDTQYF.

This clonotype was counted many times. One end of the junction does not line up with germline, which may come from a read error. V and J are TRBV15 and TRBJ1-4; D remains ambiguous. CDR1 and CDR2 from the germline V gene are LNHNV and YYDKDF (reference sequence). CDR3 length: 12 amino acids. The CDR3 nucleotides are TGTGCCACCAGCCGAGACTATGAAAAACTGTTTTTT. It is translated as CATSRDYEKLFF.

With regard to this clonotype: It may be a read error: a sequence one base away is much more abundant. The chain links TRBV10-3 to TRBJ2-5; D possibly corresponds to TRBD2 (6 bases). Trimming removed 10 bases from V and 1 base from J, with 10 bases in between. From germline, CDR1 is ENHRY and CDR2 SYGVKD. The length of the CDR3 is 12 residues. The CDR3 sequence is CASRDFQETQYF. In DNA, the CDR3 is TGTGCCAGCAGGGACTTCCAAGAGACCCAGTACTTC.

This clonotype appeared a few times. For the CDR3, the DNA is TGTGCCAGCAGCTTAAATCTCTTCACCGGGGAGCTGTTTTTT. This codes for CASSLNLFTGELFF. The chain carries TRBV7-9 and TRBJ2-2; D is unclear. This CDR3 has 14 residues. The germline V and J ends were trimmed by 2 bases and 4 bases, with 8 bases remaining between them. CDR1 and CDR2 (germline): SEHNR, FQNEAQ (reference sequence).

This clonotype appeared once. This clone may be a read error of a much larger clone one base away. The gene calls are TRBV2 and TRBJ2-7; D possibly corresponds to TRBD2 (5 bases). With 6 bases removed from V and 2 bases from J, the gap between germline ends came to 17 bases. Germline CDR1 and CDR2: SNHLY and FYNNEI. CDR3 size: 15 residues. CDR3 coding DNA: TGTGCCAGCAGGGCGGGTTCGGTCAGAGCCTACGAGCAGTACTTC. This sequence encodes CASRAGSVRAYEQYF.

To note about this clonotype: Given the absence of the conserved phenylalanine or tryptophan at the CDR3 end, a read error is likely. The chain combines TRBV7-2 with TRBJ2-7, with D perhaps matching TRBD1 or TRBD2 (5 bases each). Germline CDR1 SGHTA, CDR2 FQGNSA. V was trimmed by 3 bases and J by 0 bases, leaving 12 bases between them. This CDR3 comprises 15 residues. Here the CDR3 reads CASSLGRAHSYEQYL. Here the CDR3 DNA reads TGTGCCAGCAGCTTGGGGCGGGCCCACTCCTACGAGCAGTACCTC.

The rearrangement links TRBV20-1 to TRBJ1-5; the D is unclear. The germline V and J ends were trimmed by 0 bases and 2 bases, with 14 bases remaining between them. The germline gives CDR1 DFQATT, CDR2 SNEGSKA (reference sequence). This CDR3 has 16 residues. CDR3 coding DNA: TGCAGTGCTAGAGAGGTACGGCTCCCAGGCAATCAGCCCCAGCATTTT. It specifies CSAREVRLPGNQPQHF.

For this clonotype: At one of its ends the junction is not consistent with the germline gene, which may arise from a read error. The rearrangement links TRBV7-9 to TRBJ2-5, with D maybe TRBD2 (6 bases). This CDR3 spans 14 amino acids. Germline V gives CDR1 SEHNR, CDR2 FQNEAQ (reference sequence). CDR3 loop: CASSFSRSGETQCF. CDR3 nucleotides: TGTGCCAGCAGCTTCAGCCGATCGGGGGAGACCCAGTGCTTC.

The sample holds many counts of this clonotype. CDR3 loop: CSVEDPIRATYEQYF. The CDR3 coding sequence is TGCAGCGTTGAAGACCCGATTAGGGCGACCTACGAGCAGTACTTC. The chain joins TRBV29-1 to TRBJ2-7; D not resolved. Germline values: CDR1 SQVTM, CDR2 ANQGSEA. V shed 0 bases and J shed 2 bases, with 14 bases lying between them. The CDR3 length is 15 residues.

This chain joins TRBV11-2 and TRBJ1-1, with D possibly being TRBD1 (5 bases). CDR1 is SGHAT, CDR2 FQNNGV, per germline. Trimming cost V 2 bases and J 1 base, with 14 bases left between them. This CDR3 has 16 residues. DNA for the CDR3: TGTGCCAGCAGCTTAATCATCGCCGGGGGGAACACTGAAGCTTTCTTT. The encoded protein is CASSLIIAGGNTEAFF.

The chain uses TRBV7-2 and TRBJ2-7; 9 positions match TRBD1. CDR3 length: 15 amino acids. The V segment lost 5 bases and the J segment 9 bases; nucleotides outside the gene matches: 14. Germline V gene lookup returns CDR1 SGHTA and CDR2 FQGNSA. The CDR3 region is CASSDRDRVVRGQYF. The CDR3 DNA reads as TGTGCCAGCAGCGACCGGGACAGGGTCGTACGAGGGCAGTACTTC. Together with reference TRBV7-2 and TRBJ2-7, the CDR3 gives the full variable domain: GAGVSQSPSNKVTEKGKDVELRCDPISGHTALYWYRQSLGQGLEFLIYFQGNSAPDKSGLPSDRFSAERTGGSVSTLTIQRTQQEDSAVYLCASSDRDRVVRGQYFGPGTRLTVT.

This clonotype was seen ten or more times. The genes are TRBV7-9 and TRBJ1-6; D uncertain. Germline V CDR1 and CDR2: SEHNR, FQNEAQ (reference sequence). V dropped 5 bases and J dropped 7 bases, with 15 bases sitting between them. There are 15 residues in the CDR3. In nucleotides, the CDR3 is TGTGCCAGCAGCAAATCACTGACGTCCAATTCACCCCTCCACTTT. Translated: CASSKSLTSNSPLHF. The whole variable domain, remainder taken from reference TRBV7-9 and TRBJ1-6, is DTGVSQNPRHKITKRGQNVTFRCDPISEHNRLYWYRQTLGQGPEFLTYFQNEAQLEKSRLLSDRFSAERPKGSFSTLEIQRTEQGDSAMYLCASSKSLTSNSPLHFGNGTRLTVT.

J is TRBJ1-1 and V is TRBV20-1; 9 bases align to TRBD1. V lost 6 bases, J lost 3 bases, and 5 bases stayed unmatched. Germline values: CDR1 DFQATT, CDR2 SNEGSKA (reference sequence). The CDR3 totals 13 residues. The CDR3 spells CSALTGGYTEAFF. DNA for the CDR3: TGCAGTGCCCTGACAGGGGGATACACTGAAGCTTTCTTT.

The chain uses TRBV25-1 and TRBJ2-3, with 11 bases identical to TRBD2. Germline V gives CDR1 MGHDK, CDR2 SYGVNS. CDR3 length equals 16 residues. J lost 2 bases, V lost 5 bases, and 6 bases had no gene match. In nucleotides, the CDR3 is TGTGCCAGCAGTTCCGAACTAGCGGGGGACACAGATACGCAGTATTTT. It specifies CASSSELAGDTDTQYF.

The chain links TRBV7-9 to TRBJ2-2; possible D gene TRBD1, 5 bases. The V and J ends lost 4 bases and 7 bases respectively, with 10 bases between them. The CDR3 is made up of 13 amino acids. Germline V gives CDR1 SEHNR, CDR2 FQNEAQ (reference sequence). The CDR3 region has the DNA TGTGCCAGCAGCTGGCAGGGTGGCGGGGAGCTGTTTTTT. Protein sequence: CASSWQGGGELFF.

This clonotype was seen repeatedly, ten times or more. The rearrangement links TRBV20-1 to TRBJ1-5; 9 nucleotides agree with TRBD1. CDR1 and CDR2 (germline): DFQATT, SNEGSKA (reference sequence). The CDR3 runs to 13 residues. V lost 3 bases and J lost 4; bases outside the gene matches: 1. The CDR3 protein is CSASGQGNQPQHF. The CDR3 DNA reads as TGCAGTGCTAGTGGACAGGGGAATCAGCCCCAGCATTTT.

The chain recombines TRBV10-2 with TRBJ2-2, with TRBD2 matching 14 bases. In germline, CDR1 is WSHSY, CDR2 SAAADI. V lost 4 bases to trimming and J lost 2 bases; unmatched junction nucleotides: 9. The CDR3 loop spans 19 amino acids. The CDR3 bases are TGCGCCAGCAGTGGGCGTGGACTAGCGGGAGGTATTAACACCGGGGAGCTGTTTTTT. Protein: CASSGRGLAGGINTGELFF.

The CDR3 here is CASTVHQGTYEQYF. In DNA, the CDR3 is TGTGCCAGCACCGTACACCAGGGTACCTACGAGCAGTACTTC. The rearrangement uses TRBV25-1 and TRBJ2-7; possibly TRBD1 for D (5 bases). CDR3 length equals 14 residues. Germline CDR1 reads MGHDK; CDR2 reads SYGVNS. V dropped 7 bases and J dropped 2 bases, with 15 bases sitting between them.

The chain links TRBV11-2 to TRBJ1-2; D is unresolved. V shed 5 bases and J shed 4 bases, with 8 bases lying between them. The CDR3 covers 12 residues. Germline CDR1 and CDR2: SGHAT and FQNNGV. CDR3 region: CASSQQTYGYTF. The CDR3 bases are TGTGCCAGCAGCCAACAAACCTATGGCTACACCTTC. Variable domain in full (rest from reference TRBV11-2 and TRBJ1-2): EAGVAQSPRYKIIEKRQSVAFWCNPISGHATLYWYQQILGQGPKLLIQFQNNGVVDDSQLPKDRFSAERLKGVDSTLKIQPAKLEDSAVYLCASSQQTYGYTFGSGTRLTVV.

The V gene is TRBV2, the J gene TRBJ1-5; the D gene is possibly TRBD1 (5 bases). The CDR3 has 14 residues. V lost 2 bases, J lost 5 bases, and 10 bases lay in between. Germline CDR1 and CDR2: SNHLY and FYNNEI. In DNA form, the CDR3 reads TGTGCCAGCAGTGAATTGGGGGGGTATCAGCCCCAGCATTTT. Encoded protein: CASSELGGYQPQHF. The variable domain in full, with the rest retrieved from reference TRBV2 and TRBJ1-5, is EPEVTQTPSHQVTQMGQEVILRCVPISNHLYFYWYRQILGQKVEFLVSFYNNEISEKSEIFDDQFSVERPDGSNFTLKIRSTKLEDSAMYFCASSELGGYQPQHFGDGTRLSIL.

V gene TRBV19 combines with J gene TRBJ1-2; no clear D. This CDR3 spans 16 amino acids. V dropped 5 bases and J dropped 5 bases, with 21 bases sitting between them. Germline lookup yields CDR1 LNHDA and CDR2 SQIVND (reference sequence). The DNA of the CDR3 is TGTGCCAGTAGTGTCTCGGACTCGCGTCAAGATTATGGCTACACCTTC. Translation gives CASSVSDSRQDYGYTF.

This clonotype was counted at least ten times. J is TRBJ1-1 and V is TRBV24-1; maybe TRBD1 (5 bases). Trimming stripped 2 bases from V and 4 bases from J, with 7 bases between. The CDR3 is 13 amino acids. CDR1 and CDR2 (germline): KGHDR, SFDVKD. CDR3 amino acids: CATSDSGATEAFF. The CDR3, as DNA: TGTGCCACCAGTGATTCCGGGGCCACTGAAGCTTTCTTT.

This clonotype was observed a few times. This chain uses TRBV20-1 with TRBJ1-6, with a possible D match to TRBD1 (6 bases). V lost 0 bases and J 7 bases, leaving 16 bases between the germline ends. This CDR3 region has 16 residues. CDR1 is DFQATT and CDR2 is SNEGSKA in the germline V gene (reference sequence). In DNA, the CDR3 is TGCAGTGCTAGAGAGGTCCAGGGGTTCGTAAATTCACCCCTCCACTTT. Protein sequence: CSAREVQGFVNSPLHF.

This chain uses TRBV2 with TRBJ2-5; no clear D gene. Germline V CDR1 and CDR2: SNHLY, FYNNEI. V dropped 5 bases and J dropped 1 base, with 14 bases sitting between them. The CDR3 is 15 amino acids. This CDR3 is CASSTRVAGQETQYF. As DNA, the CDR3 is TGTGCCAGCAGTACCCGGGTAGCAGGCCAAGAGACCCAGTACTTC. The full variable domain, its missing parts supplied by reference TRBV2 and TRBJ2-5, is EPEVTQTPSHQVTQMGQEVILRCVPISNHLYFYWYRQILGQKVEFLVSFYNNEISEKSEIFDDQFSVERPDGSNFTLKIRSTKLEDSAMYFCASSTRVAGQETQYFGPGTRLLVL.

A word on this clonotype: A much larger clone differs from this one at a single base, so this may be a read error. This sequence joins TRBV29-1 and TRBJ2-5; no reliable D call. V lost 7 bases and J 0 bases, leaving 9 bases between the germline ends. Germline assignment: CDR1 SQVTM and CDR2 ANQGSEA. The length of the CDR3 is 12 residues. DNA of the CDR3: TGCAGCGGTAGACGGAACCAAGAGACCCAGTACTTC. This gives the protein CSGRRNQETQYF.

This clonotype was counted many times. In nucleotides, the CDR3 is TGCAGTGCTAGAGGGGCCGAAGAGACCCAGTACTTC. This codes for CSARGAEETQYF. The chain recombines TRBV20-1 with TRBJ2-5; D gene ambiguous. Trimming stripped 1 base from V and 3 bases from J, with 6 bases between. The CDR3 extends over 12 amino acids. Germline-derived CDR1 and CDR2 are DFQATT and SNEGSKA (reference sequence).

J is TRBJ2-2 and V is TRBV25-1, with 9 nucleotides matching TRBD1. V trimming: 6 bases; J trimming: 1 base; junction bases outside the gene matches: 6. Germline V gene lookup returns CDR1 MGHDK and CDR2 SYGVNS. The CDR3 contains 16 residues. The CDR3 nucleotides read TGTGCCAGCAGCCCCCGGGACAGGGTGAACACCGGGGAGCTGTTTTTT. Amino acid sequence: CASSPRDRVNTGELFF. The full variable domain, in which reference TRBV25-1 and TRBJ2-2 provide the parts outside the CDR3, is EADIYQTPRYLVIGTGKKITLECSQTMGHDKMYWYQQDPGMELHLIHYSYGVNSTEKGDLSSESTVSRIRTEHFPLTLESARPSHTSQYLCASSPRDRVNTGELFFGEGSRLTVL.

CDR3 loop: CASSERTAAYEQYF. CDR3 sequence (DNA): TGTGCCAGCAGTGAAAGGACCGCCGCCTACGAGCAGTACTTC. The chain couples TRBV2 to TRBJ2-7; D is uncertain. CDR1 SNHLY and CDR2 FYNNEI come from the germline V gene. The CDR3 sequence is 14 residues long. Trimming took 2 bases from V and 2 from J, leaving 10 bases between them. Complete variable domain (other parts from reference TRBV2 and TRBJ2-7): EPEVTQTPSHQVTQMGQEVILRCVPISNHLYFYWYRQILGQKVEFLVSFYNNEISEKSEIFDDQFSVERPDGSNFTLKIRSTKLEDSAMYFCASSERTAAYEQYFGPGTRLTVT.

This chain links TRBV7-9 with TRBJ1-4; 7 bases match TRBD1. CDR3 length equals 14 residues. The trim removed 5 bases at V and 6 bases at J, leaving 6 bases unmatched. CDR1 and CDR2 (germline): SEHNR, FQNEAQ (reference sequence). CDR3 amino acids: CASSQQGRDEKLFF. The CDR3 nucleotides read TGTGCCAGCAGCCAACAGGGGCGGGATGAAAAACTGTTTTTT.